The 13 T cell receptor beta chains listed next were all sequenced from one sample in a study of T cell responses to AZD1222 COVID-19 vaccine. The protocol was immunoSEQ multiplex PCR, while the TCRdb copy is restricted to in-frame clones and leaves out a portion. The repertoire holds approximately 120,000 clones, with approximately 85% as singletons. The sample in question was peripheral blood, obtained on day 0 of MenACWY control vaccination. The receptors stem from an adult in good health.

J is TRBJ1-5 and V is TRBV6-5; no firm D call. Germline V gene data show CDR1 as MNHEY and CDR2 as SVGAGI. The CDR3 runs 13 residues. V gave up 11 bases and J gave up 2 bases, with 13 bases separating them. CDR3 bases: TGTGCCTTGGCGGAACTAGGCAATCAGCCCCAGCATTTT. It is translated as CALAELGNQPQHF.

Here the CDR3 DNA reads TGTGCCAGCAGTTCCGAACCCCCGGAAGGCTACACCTTC. As protein: CASSSEPPEGYTF. The chain carries TRBV6-5 and TRBJ1-2; D gene unclear. This CDR3 spans 13 amino acids. V was clipped by 4 bases and J by 8 bases, with 14 bases between them. Germline V gene sequence: CDR1 MNHEY, CDR2 SVGAGI.

V is TRBV3-1 (or the pseudogene TRBV3-2) and J is TRBJ1-1; no clear D gene. CDR3 length: 12 residues. CDR1 and CDR2 (germline): LGHDT, YNNKEL (reference sequence). The V and J ends lost 4 bases and 4 bases respectively, with 7 bases between them. In nucleotides, the CDR3 is TGTGCCAGCAGCCCGCGGGGCACTGAAGCTTTCTTT. The encoded protein is CASSPRGTEAFF.

The gene calls are TRBV5-1 and TRBJ2-3; maybe TRBD2 (7 bases). The CDR3 is made up of 13 amino acids. The V end lost 7 bases, the J end lost 4 bases, and 13 bases lay between the germline ends. The germline CDR1 and CDR2 sequences are SGHRS and YFSETQ. This CDR3 reads CASRPGGADTQYF. As DNA, the CDR3 is TGCGCCAGCCGGCCGGGGGGCGCAGATACGCAGTATTTT.

In this sample, this clone turned up a few times. The V call is TRBV11-2, the J call TRBJ2-1; D is unresolved. The CDR3 runs to 12 residues. The V end was cut by 5 bases, the J end by 7 bases, with 9 bases between. The V gene's germline CDR1 is SGHAT and CDR2 FQNNGV. CDR3 in amino acids: CASSRWANEQFF. The DNA of the CDR3 is TGTGCCAGCAGCCGGTGGGCGAATGAGCAGTTCTTC.

The gene calls are TRBV7-2 and TRBJ1-4, with D unclear. Per germline, CDR1 SGHTA and CDR2 FQGNSA. V was pared by 2 bases and J by 6 bases, with 13 bases between. CDR3 size: 15 residues. CDR3 DNA: TGTGCCAGCAGCTTATTCGGGTGGGCAGATGAAAAACTGTTTTTT. This gives the protein CASSLFGWADEKLFF.

The chain combines TRBV11-2 with TRBJ2-7; TRBD2 agrees at 12 bases. Germline assignment: CDR1 SGHAT and CDR2 FQNNGV. The CDR3 extends over 18 amino acids. Trimming took 4 bases from V and 5 from J; bases not matched to a gene: 15. CDR3 coding DNA: TGTGCCAGCAGCTGGGGAAACCTGTTGACTAGCGGGAGCCACGAGCAGTACTTC. Amino acid sequence: CASSWGNLLTSGSHEQYF. Complete variable domain (other parts from reference TRBV11-2 and TRBJ2-7): EAGVAQSPRYKIIEKRQSVAFWCNPISGHATLYWYQQILGQGPKLLIQFQNNGVVDDSQLPKDRFSAERLKGVDSTLKIQPAKLEDSAVYLCASSWGNLLTSGSHEQYFGPGTRLTVT.

The CDR3 DNA is TGTGCCAGTAGTGATCAAGGGAGAAGCTACACCTTC. Translation gives CASSDQGRSYTF. The gene calls are TRBV19 and TRBJ1-2; no clear D gene. Trimming cost V 5 bases and J 9 bases, with 13 bases left between them. CDR3 length: 12 residues. Germline V gene lookup returns CDR1 LNHDA and CDR2 SQIVND (reference sequence).

This clone has a single count. The rearrangement joins TRBV19 to TRBJ2-7; D tentatively fits TRBD1 or TRBD2 (5 bases each). V lost 2 bases and J 3 bases, leaving 17 bases between the germline ends. In germline, CDR1 is LNHDA, CDR2 SQIVND (reference sequence). The length of the CDR3 is 16 residues. Here the CDR3 reads CASSIRSLGPSYEQYF. In DNA form, the CDR3 reads TGTGCCAGTAGTATAAGGTCATTGGGACCGAGCTACGAGCAGTACTTC. Full variable domain (outside the CDR3, taken from reference TRBV19 and TRBJ2-7): DGGITQSPKYLFRKEGQNVTLSCEQNLNHDAMYWYRQDPGQGLRLIYYSQIVNDFQKGDIAEGYSVSREKKESFPLTVTSAQKNPTAFYLCASSIRSLGPSYEQYFGPGTRLTVT.

DNA for the CDR3: TGCGCCAGCAGCCCTAGTCTCCTAGCGGGAGGGCGGGAGACCCAGTACTTC. Its protein is CASSPSLLAGGRETQYF. The chain employs TRBV4-3 and TRBJ2-5, with 12 bases identical to TRBD2. Germline V gene data show CDR1 as LGHNA and CDR2 as YSLEER. Trimming took 4 bases from V and 5 from J; bases not matched to a gene: 11. This CDR3 region has 17 residues.

This chain uses TRBV5-1 with TRBJ2-5; D not resolved. Trimming stripped 0 bases from V and 1 base from J, with 7 bases between. The length of the CDR3 is 14 residues. Germline V gene lookup returns CDR1 SGHRS and CDR2 YFSETQ. The CDR3 spells CASSLERAQETQYF. The CDR3 nucleotides are TGCGCCAGCAGCTTGGAACGCGCCCAAGAGACCCAGTACTTC.

The gene calls are TRBV7-2 and TRBJ2-1; D possibly corresponds to TRBD2 (6 bases). Germline assignment: CDR1 SGHTA and CDR2 FQGNSA. This CDR3 has 13 amino acids. The ends were cut back, 5 bases at V and 5 bases at J, with 10 bases in the middle. The CDR3 sequence is CASSRGLHNEQFF. For the CDR3, the DNA is TGTGCCAGCAGCCGCGGACTACACAATGAGCAGTTCTTC.

This chain links TRBV4-1 with TRBJ1-2; D remains unclear. Trimming pared 1 base from V and 2 bases from J, leaving 11 bases between. Germline V CDR1 and CDR2: MGHRA, YSYEKL. The CDR3 totals 15 residues. This chain's CDR3 is CASSQGNSPNYGYTF. CDR3 sequence (DNA): TGCGCCAGCAGCCAAGGAAACTCGCCCAACTATGGCTACACCTTC.